Described below is a single T cell receptor (beta chain) sequence and its context. Its antigen specificity is not known. It has no much larger one-base neighbor in the sample; base qualities were not kept. From the germline V gene (reference sequence), CDR1 is LNHNV and CDR2 is YYDKDF. Taken from cysteine to phenylalanine, the CDR3 has 15 residues. Only CDR3 DNA remains: 45 bases, in frame from the first base. Compared with germline, V lacks 5 bases and J lacks 9 bases; bases without a gene match: 11. This specimen comes from a study of beta chain features in type 1 diabetes (dated 2018 in TCRdb). A note on the overall study: No differences in mean age, gender distribution, total cell number or subset yield were found between patients and healthy donors. A total of around 110,000,000 sorted cells were examined across all samples, and RNA yield correlated strongly with the number of cells per subset. The study compared TCRB repertoires of sorted circulating CD4+ T cell subsets between recently diagnosed type 1 diabetes patients and matched healthy donors. Regulatory and stem cell-like memory subsets were obtained from only 8 patients and about eight healthy donors, while naive and central memory subsets were obtained from all 28 donors.

From each donor, a single peripheral blood sample of around 120 mL on average was drawn into heparinised tubes. Using a panel that included CD45RO, CCR7, CD25, CD127, CD95 and CD27, naive, central memory, regulatory and stem cell-like memory CD4+ T cells were sorted on a BD FACSAria II. Every sorted population had a purity above 98%. Right away, PBMCs were isolated by Lymphoprep density gradient centrifugation and were stained directly, with no culture step. Samples were stained and sorted in pairs, with one healthy donor and one patient per experiment, so that batch effects were minimized. All of the isolated RNA was reverse transcribed with the High Capacity cDNA Reverse Transcription Kit, so expressed TCRB transcripts were sequenced. Deep immunoSEQ sequencing was applied to naive, central memory and regulatory T cell samples, giving an average of about 3.8 million total reads per sample. Sorted cells were lysed in RLT buffer, and RNA was extracted using DNase-treated RNeasy Micro or Mini kits according to cell number. Each cell subset was processed separately to prevent cross-contamination, with patient and healthy donor samples processed together. The immunoSEQ multiplex PCR was used to amplify TCRB sequences from cDNA, yielding 87-bp fragments that span the CDR3 region. The amplicons were sequenced using the Illumina HiSeq platform. The paper's data handling went like this. Synthetic template baselines were used to correct PCR bias computationally, reads within Hamming distance 2 were collapsed together, and singletons that could not be merged were discarded. Reads were aligned against IMGT so that V, D and J genes, CDR3 length and insertions or deletions at six rearrangement sites could be assigned. Within each subset, clonotype counts were normalized to the number of sorted cells before true diversity and Gini coefficients were calculated with the tcR R package. Repertoire sharing was quantified using the overlap coefficient calculated on TCRB nucleotide sequences. As a proxy for the pre-selection repertoire, out-of-frame TCRB sequences from naive cells were analyzed. As stored in TCRdb, this immuneACCESS dataset retains in-frame rearrangements with V and J assigned. A fraction of the clones does not appear; measured against another copy, unresolved V genes explain less than half of the discrepancy, and the remainder lacks a known reason. That table gives V, J and clone size, and the DNA gave D and trimming. Recorded for this sample are 400,000 to 550,000 clones; 10% to 12% of them occurred a single time. The top ten clonotypes cover approximately 0.05% of the sample.

Overall results and qualifications from the work: At VDJ recombination sites, type 1 diabetes patients had fewer insertions and more deleted nucleotides, which implies abnormalities in thymic rearrangement. Type 1 diabetes patients showed a moderate but significant shortening of TCRB CDR3 length in all four CD4+ subsets. Because cDNA was sequenced instead of genomic DNA, activated cells with high expression could be over-represented, although the groups did not differ in activation or CD3 levels. Naive, central memory and regulatory TCRB repertoires appeared to be more alike among patients than among healthy donors. Shorter templates might be favored by PCR, yet because patient and control samples were amplified and corrected together, any such skew would affect both groups equally. Because small numbers of individuals were included in the HLA sub-analyses, any influence of HLA type on TCRB rearrangement was left unresolved.

The sequence was collected from a woman between 18 and 30 years old in good health. The sample taken for sequencing was naive CD4+ T cells from blood. Interpreted using the paper, the cell subset or site label stands for: true naive CD4+ T cells. This chain is built from TRBV15 and TRBJ2-3; TRBD2 matches 10 bases in the middle. The CDR3 here reads CATSVLTSGAATQYF. The sequence in DNA is TGTGCCACCAGCGTGTTAACTAGCGGGGCTGCAACGCAGTATTTT.